This entry concerns a single TCR beta chain. It lacks a known antigen. The record has no base qualities; no much larger clone is one base away. Library method: 5' RACE. The instrument was an Illumina HiSeq 2000. Template switching added a universal primer binding site, and the final cDNA carried a unique molecular identifier that allowed TCR cDNA molecules to be counted accurately. Specific primers in the conserved constant-segment region were used to synthesize first-strand cDNA for TCR alpha and beta chains. To control for contamination, every cDNA library carried two barcodes: a SMART-Mk sample barcode plus Illumina barcodes. TruSeq adapter sequences along with Illumina sample barcodes were introduced in two successive PCR steps. The Illumina HiSeq platform was used with custom primers to sequence TCR alpha and beta cDNA libraries. On the study's bioinformatics: MiGEC was used to process raw reads and extract unique molecular identifiers, and MiXCR was used to find CDR3 positions. Recombination models were inferred per individual with the repgenHMM and IGoR tools using an EM algorithm. Shared clonotype analysis was performed with the tcR package in R, normalizing sharing by the product of cloneset sizes. Out-of-frame nonproductive sequences were analyzed to study raw recombination free of thymic and clonal selection effects. TCRdb cleaned the public reads at Q25 with fastp, built clones with MiXCR and kept in-frame beta chains. When rows share a CDR3 protein, they turn into one entry using the most common DNA and genes. V and J calls and clone size were set by TCRdb, not the authors. This sample holds 350,000 to 500,000 distinct CDR3 sequences; less than 20% were observed only once. Of the sample, roughly 12% is held by the ten largest clones.

The sample comes from a study of identical twins (dated by TCRdb to the mid-2010s). For the wider study: To test whether fetal clonotypes persist, the study used deep sequencing on TCR alpha and beta repertoires from monozygotic twins, unrelated adults of various ages, and cord blood. To rule out contamination, the twin experiments were replicated at different times with different library preparation protocols. The paper's findings and limits, for the study overall: Compared with coincidental sharing between unrelated individuals, out-of-frame TCR alpha sequences shared between twins showed an excess of sequences with low generation probability. Out-of-frame TCR alpha sharing in monozygotic twins was systematically underestimated by recombination models, whereas sharing between unrelated individuals was in agreement with the recombination models. Conclusions relied on cross-sectional statistical analysis, since the same donors could not be followed over many years. Excess twin sharing in beta out-of-frame sequences was weaker because fewer shared sequences lowered the signal-to-noise ratio. Zero-insertion analyses could be partly confounded by invariant T cells such as MAIT and iNKT, though diverse VJ usage argued against such confounding for most clonotypes. Abundant cord blood beta clonotypes had fewer insertions, young adult naive repertoires showed a similar but weaker trend, and memory repertoires showed no such trend.

Every donor in the study was a healthy Caucasian. Three unrelated non-twin adults were also sequenced: a male aged 18 to 30, a male aged 50 to 60 and a female aged 50 to 60. Using Miltenyi CD45RO+ enrichment and human naive T-cell isolation kits, memory (CD45RO+) and naive T cells were isolated from PBMC. A distance of 13 bases separates the germline ends of V and J, which lose 4 bases and 4 bases respectively. The CDR3 covers 13 residues, taking in both the cysteine and the phenylalanine. The only DNA kept is the CDR3, 39 bases in frame from the first base. Looking up the germline V gene yields CDR1 SQVTM and CDR2 ANQGSEA.

Sequencing was carried out using naive T cells sorted from blood. This sample's cell subset or site label indicates: cells isolated with a human naive T-cell isolation kit. The clonotype comes from a man between 45 and 60 years old in good health. The rearranged segments are TRBV29-1 and TRBJ1-1; a tentative D match to TRBD1 spans 5 bases. The CDR3 region reads CSVAGEIGTEAFF. At the DNA level, the sequence is TGCAGCGTTGCGGGGGAGATCGGCACTGAAGCTTTCTTT.